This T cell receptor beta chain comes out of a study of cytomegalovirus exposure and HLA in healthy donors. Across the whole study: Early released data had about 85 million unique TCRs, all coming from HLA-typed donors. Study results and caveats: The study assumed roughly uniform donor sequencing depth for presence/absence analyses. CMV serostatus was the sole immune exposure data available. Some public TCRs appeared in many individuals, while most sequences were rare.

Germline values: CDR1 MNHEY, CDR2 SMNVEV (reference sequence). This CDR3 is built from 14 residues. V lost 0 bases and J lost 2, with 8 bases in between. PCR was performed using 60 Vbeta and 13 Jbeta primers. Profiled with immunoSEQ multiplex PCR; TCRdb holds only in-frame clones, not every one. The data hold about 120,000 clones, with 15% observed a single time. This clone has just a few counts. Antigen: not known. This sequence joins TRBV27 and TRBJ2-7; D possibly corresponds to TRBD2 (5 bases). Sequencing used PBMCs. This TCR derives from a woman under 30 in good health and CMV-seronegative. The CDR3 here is CASSLSRGTYEQYF. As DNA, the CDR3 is TGTGCCAGCAGTTTATCGAGAGGGACCTACGAGCAGTACTTC.